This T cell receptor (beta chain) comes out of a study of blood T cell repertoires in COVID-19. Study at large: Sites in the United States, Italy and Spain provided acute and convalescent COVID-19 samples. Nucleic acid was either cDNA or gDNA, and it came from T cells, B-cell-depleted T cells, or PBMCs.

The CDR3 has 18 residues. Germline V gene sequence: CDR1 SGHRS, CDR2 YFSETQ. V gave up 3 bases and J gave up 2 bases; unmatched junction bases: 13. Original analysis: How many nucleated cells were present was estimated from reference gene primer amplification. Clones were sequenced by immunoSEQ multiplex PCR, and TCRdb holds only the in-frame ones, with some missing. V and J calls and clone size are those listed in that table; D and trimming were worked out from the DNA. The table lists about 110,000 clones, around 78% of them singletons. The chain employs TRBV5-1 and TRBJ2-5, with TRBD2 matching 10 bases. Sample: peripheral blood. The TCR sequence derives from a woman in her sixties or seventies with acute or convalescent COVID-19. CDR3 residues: CASSWGTSGRASQETQYF. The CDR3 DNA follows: TGCGCCAGCAGCTGGGGGACCAGCGGGAGGGCCTCACAAGAGACCCAGTACTTC.